Reported below is one T cell receptor (beta chain). Sequencing was performed with immunoSEQ multiplex PCR; in TCRdb, only in-frame clones are kept and a portion is missing. The table has around 150,000 clones, 70% to 85% seen once. The sample belongs to a study of blood T cell repertoires in COVID-19. This sequence was found in a man aged 55 to 70 who had recovered from COVID-19. Sequences were obtained from peripheral blood.

The CDR3 here is CASSPTRTGNTGELFF. The CDR3 region has the DNA TGTGCCAGCAGTCCTACCAGGACTGGGAACACCGGGGAGCTGTTTTTT. This chain uses TRBV28 with TRBJ2-2; a possible D gene is TRBD2 (5 bases). The germline V and J ends were trimmed by 5 bases and 1 base, with 14 bases remaining between them. The CDR3 covers 16 residues. Germline lookup yields CDR1 MDHEN and CDR2 SYDVKM.